This entry describes one T cell receptor (beta chain). This clonotype was seen more than once but under ten times. The antigen this receptor binds is unknown. One base away there is no much larger clone; base qualities are not given. The library was obtained by RACE. This sample was sequenced with a NextSeq 500. Library preparation attached unique molecular identifiers to individual cDNA molecules for quantitative, reproducible TCR counting. The paper's processing steps were these. A median of about 89,000 TCRs per sample was observed, with a range of about 23,224 to 690,600. The Decombinator software suite was used to annotate V, J and CDR3 in the TCR reads. Every sample was subsampled to the same number of TCRs (28,000) for the PS versus PT1 abundance plots. Expanded TCRs were defined as absent before sensitization and observed at least eight times at the 2-week time point. TCRdb trimmed public reads at Q25 via fastp, called clones via MiXCR and kept in-frame beta chains. Every distinct CDR3 protein forms one entry, paired with its most common genes and DNA. TCRdb's processing, not the authors', yielded these V and J calls. The sample table records 35,000 to 50,000 distinct CDR3 sequences; approximately 9.6% of these occur just once. The biggest ten clones account for around 15% of the sample.

The CDR3 runs 15 amino acids, cysteine and phenylalanine included. The CDR3 DNA has 45 bases and is translated from base 1. At the junction V is shortened by 2 bases and J by 17 bases, with 22 bases in between. CDR1 and CDR2 (MDHEN, SYDVKM) derive from the germline V gene. The data are from a study of human T cells and chemical hapten exposure (dated by TCRdb to about 2021). Looking at the study overall: For sensitization, 2% DPC in acetone was applied to a 2 cm by 2 cm area of upper inner arm skin. Each blood RNA sample was used to sequence both TCR alpha and TCR beta chains. Patient blood was sampled pre-sensitization (week 0) and at 2, 6 and about 24 weeks after DPC sensitization. The libraries were sequenced as a pool, and the TCR yield per sample differed mostly because of small variations in library volumes within the pool. Patch tests used Finn chambers with 0.01% DPC on the upper back, scored after 6 days by International Contact Dermatitis Research Group standards. The study tracked peripheral blood TCR repertoire changes in vivo during primary and secondary sensitization to the hapten diphenylcyclopropenone (DPC) in alopecia patients. The mostly female patient cohort included alopecia areata with under or over 50% scalp involvement, alopecia totalis and alopecia universalis. Patients additionally received weekly therapeutic DPC doses to the scalp throughout the roughly 25-week study period. About 28 alopecia patients gave blood for TCR sequencing at one to four time points (pre-sensitization, 2, 6 and 24 weeks).

The intended sense of this specimen's time point label: patch test 2, 6 weeks after DPC sensitization. What this sample's treatment or condition label stands for: therapeutic diphenylcyclopropenone sensitization with weekly scalp DPC. Total RNA was isolated from unfractionated whole blood collected in Tempus Blood RNA tubes. Blood at each patch-test visit was drawn before the patch test was applied. Patients were considered eligible if aged 18 to 70, diagnosed with alopecia and deemed suitable for DPC therapy, and patients were excluded if pregnant. What the study reported, not specific to this receptor: After repeated subsampling, the strength of the expansion versus patch-test correlation and the threshold at which it became significant changed. Expanded TCRs formed significantly more large CDR3 similarity clusters than pre-sensitization or healthy control sets, consistent with antigen-driven responses. DPC sensitization did not change the number of TCRs with a frequency above 1 in 1000, and there was no evidence of changes in global repertoire structure. Patch test score correlated positively with the number of PT1 expanded TCRs, reaching significance at thresholds 8, 16 and 32 but not at 4. Alopecia, a presumed autoimmune disease, was present in all patients, so the immune response of the patients might differ from that of healthy individuals.

Here the sequenced sample was whole blood, taken in connection with sensitization to the hapten diphenylcyclopropenone (DPC). The source is a woman in her twenties or thirties with alopecia areata. Some clones in this sample may be carry-over from other donors' samples. The chain employs TRBV28 and TRBJ1-6, and the D gene may be TRBD1, 5 bases matching. The CDR3 loop reads CASSLNLSERGRFHF. The DNA sequence follows: TGTGCCAGCAGTTTAAATTTATCGGAACGGGGACGTTTCCACTTT. Outside the CDR3, residues come from the reference TRBV28 and TRBJ1-6 proteins, so the full variable domain is: DVKVTQSSRYLVKRTGEKVFLECVQDMDHENMFWYRQDPGLGLRLIYFSYDVKMKEKGDIPEGYSVSREKKERFSLILESASTNQTSMYLCASSLNLSERGRFHFGNGTRLTVT.